Following are 12 T cell receptor beta chains from one sample sequenced in a study of blood T cell repertoires in COVID-19 (dated by TCRdb to about 2020). The method was the immunoSEQ multiplex PCR assay. TCRdb re-hosts the immuneACCESS table, in-frame sequences only. Its copies lack some clones; in the studies checked, an unresolved V gene accounts for under half of them, and the cause for the rest is not known. This sample is represented by 250,000 to 350,000 clones; 85% of them were singletons. About 2.5% of the sample comes from the top ten. Material: PBMCs or T cells enriched from blood (not recorded which). The receptors shown here come from a woman aged 45-59 years who had recovered from COVID-19.

This chain joins TRBV11-2 and TRBJ1-4, with a weak D call TRBD1 (6 bases). This CDR3 spans 17 amino acids. V was cut by 5 bases and J by 0 bases, with 16 bases left in between. From germline, CDR1 is SGHAT and CDR2 FQNNGV. DNA of the CDR3: TGTGCCAGCAGCCCGCCGCTGGGGGCCGCAACTAATGAAAAACTGTTTTTT. Translated, it gives CASSPPLGAATNEKLFF.

The gene calls are TRBV28 and TRBJ2-7, with 8 bases identical to TRBD2. The V and J ends lost 3 bases and 4 bases, in that order; junction bases with no gene match: 5. The germline gives CDR1 MDHEN, CDR2 SYDVKM. The CDR3 sequence is 14 residues long. The CDR3 DNA follows: TGTGCCAGCAGTTTCGAGCGGGGGTCGTACGAGCAGTACTTC. As protein: CASSFERGSYEQYF.

The DNA for the CDR3 is TGTGCCATCAGTGAGGGTACAGGTCCGGCTTTCTTT. It specifies CAISEGTGPAFF. The V gene is TRBV10-3, the J gene TRBJ1-1, with a weak D call TRBD1 (5 bases). V lost 2 bases and J lost 11, with 12 bases in between. Germline-derived CDR1 and CDR2 are ENHRY and SYGVKD. This CDR3 has 12 amino acids.

The CDR3 region is CASSGYRDSGEKLFF. The DNA of the CDR3 is TGTGCCAGCAGTGGATACCGGGACAGTGGCGAAAAACTGTTTTTT. The chain employs TRBV25-1 and TRBJ1-4, with 7 bases that match TRBD1. The CDR3 sequence is 15 residues long. Per the germline V gene, CDR1 is MGHDK and CDR2 is SYGVNS. Germline trimming cut 4 bases from V and 8 bases from J; bases unmatched to any gene: 10.

The chain combines TRBV7-3 with TRBJ2-2, with TRBD2 matching 8 bases. This CDR3 is built from 16 residues. Germline values: CDR1 SGHTA, CDR2 FQGTGA. V lost 5 bases and J lost 7; bases outside the gene matches: 12. The CDR3 DNA reads TGTGCCAGCAGCCCCGGTTTCGTGCGGGGGGTCGGGGAGCTGTTTTTT. It specifies CASSPGFVRGVGELFF.

The gene calls are TRBV14 and TRBJ1-1; no reliable D call. Trimming stripped 2 bases from V and 4 bases from J, with 8 bases between. This CDR3 is 13 amino acids long. CDR1 and CDR2 (germline): SGHDN, FVKESK. The CDR3 DNA reads TGTGCCAGCAGCCAACGGGTTTTCACTGAAGCTTTCTTT. Protein product: CASSQRVFTEAFF.

In nucleotides, the CDR3 is TGTGCCAGCTCAGGAGACAGGGCAAATAATTCACCCCTCCACTTT. Protein: CASSGDRANNSPLHF. This chain connects TRBV18 to TRBJ1-6; 7 nucleotides match TRBD1. Looked up from germline, CDR1 is KGHSH and CDR2 is LQKENI. The ends lost 5 bases at V and 5 bases at J; junction bases unmatched: 6. The CDR3 is 15 residues long.

This sequence joins TRBV7-9 and TRBJ2-7; TRBD2 agrees at 14 bases. Germline CDR1 is SEHNR and CDR2 is FQNEAQ (reference sequence). CDR3 size: 17 residues. V shed 7 bases and J 4 bases; nucleotides not matched to a gene: 12. The CDR3 protein is CASISGTSGSSGYEQYF. CDR3 DNA sequence: TGTGCCAGCATTAGCGGGACTAGCGGGAGTAGCGGTTACGAGCAGTACTTC.

The chain uses TRBV6-5 and TRBJ2-3; D perhaps matches TRBD2 (6 bases). This CDR3 has 15 amino acids. Trimming shortened V by 5 bases and J by 3 bases, and 15 bases separated the two germline ends. Germline values: CDR1 MNHEY, CDR2 SVGAGI. The CDR3 DNA sequence: TGTGCCAGCAGTCACCTGGGAGGTTGGACAGATACGCAGTATTTT. Its protein product is CASSHLGGWTDTQYF.

V usage is TRBV18 and J usage is TRBJ1-5, with 9 bases aligning to TRBD1. This CDR3 contains 16 residues. Trimming at V came to 5 bases and at J to 7 bases, leaving 12 bases not matched to a gene. Germline lookup yields CDR1 KGHSH and CDR2 LQKENI. Here the CDR3 DNA reads TGTGCCAGCTCAGCCGACACACAGGGGGCAAGACAGCCCCAGCATTTT. Translated, it gives CASSADTQGARQPQHF.

The chain joins TRBV5-6 to TRBJ1-1; D gene ambiguous. This CDR3 is built from 15 residues. CDR1 and CDR2 (germline): SGHDT, YYEEEE. Deletions cut 3 bases from V and 2 bases from J, with 14 bases between. The CDR3 bases are TGTGCCAGCAGCTGGAGGACGGTCGGAAACACTGAAGCTTTCTTT. Its translation: CASSWRTVGNTEAFF.

The rearrangement links TRBV3-1 (or the pseudogene TRBV3-2) to TRBJ1-6; 7 bases line up with TRBD1. The CDR3 totals 14 residues. From germline, CDR1 is LGHDT and CDR2 YNNKEL (reference sequence). The trim removed 5 bases at V and 9 bases at J, leaving 7 bases unmatched. The CDR3 loop reads CASSGTGAVSPLHF. The CDR3 bases are TGTGCCAGCAGCGGTACAGGGGCGGTTTCACCCCTCCACTTT.